This T cell receptor (beta chain) is from a study of blood T cell repertoires in COVID-19. Whole-study context: From the United States, Italy and Spain came samples of acute and convalescent COVID-19.

Profiled with immunoSEQ multiplex PCR; TCRdb holds only in-frame clones, not every one. This table has around 270,000 clones, around four fifths appearing once. The ends lost 4 bases at V and 5 bases at J; junction bases unmatched: 6. There are 14 residues in the CDR3. Germline V lookup: CDR1 SGHNT, CDR2 YYREEE (reference sequence). Sequenced input: peripheral blood. This clonotype was obtained from a man aged 55 to 70 with acute or convalescent COVID-19. This rearrangement joins TRBV5-4 to TRBJ2-7; 10 nucleotides align to TRBD1. CDR3 amino acids: CASSGRDRGHEQYF. The DNA of the CDR3 is TGTGCCAGCAGCGGCCGGGACAGGGGTCACGAGCAGTACTTC.